Each of the 3 T cell receptor beta chains below was sequenced from the same sample in a study of response to subunit inactivated influenza vaccine. TCRdb re-called the RT-PCR reads with MiXCR, one entry per CDR3 protein. The sample has about 540,000 distinct CDR3 sequences; under 30% are singletons. These same data were also listed under a study on T cells expressing NK-cell markers. That investigation notes: Template switching by 5'RACE with UMIs generated the TCR beta cDNA.

Sequenced material: CD4+ T cells sorted from PBMCs, taken approximately 13 days after vaccination. Receptors were obtained from a man aged 50 or older who received an inactivated influenza vaccine.

V gene TRBV20-1 combines with J gene TRBJ2-7; TRBD1 matches 7 bases. The CDR3 is 15 residues long. The J segment lost 5 bases and the V segment lost 5 bases, leaving 15 bases of the junction unmatched. Germline values: CDR1 DFQATT, CDR2 SNEGSKA (reference sequence). The CDR3 nucleotides are TGCAGTGCTCCAAATTTACAGGGGCTGGGCGACGAGCAGTACTTC. Amino acids: CSAPNLQGLGDEQYF.

This clonotype was seen only a few times. The chain recombines TRBV6-1 with TRBJ2-2; 8 bases map to TRBD2. From germline, CDR1 is MNHNS and CDR2 SASEGT. The CDR3 is made up of 16 amino acids. Trimming cost V 4 bases and J 6 bases; bases outside gene matches: 10. CDR3 amino acids: CASSVRGTRGSGELFF. Written as DNA, the CDR3 is TGTGCCAGCAGTGTTCGAGGGACTAGGGGTTCCGGGGAGCTGTTTTTT.

The chain is built from TRBV4-2 and TRBJ2-1; 7 bases are a match to TRBD2. Trimming at V came to 0 bases and at J to 2 bases, leaving 7 bases not matched to a gene. The V gene's germline CDR1 is LGHNA and CDR2 YNFKEQ. This CDR3 spans 17 amino acids. The CDR3 reads CASSQELTSAAYNEQFF. Written as DNA, the CDR3 is TGTGCCAGCAGCCAAGAACTTACTAGCGCTGCCTACAATGAGCAGTTCTTC.